The following is a T cell receptor beta chain sequence with its context. This entry is derived from a study of blood T cell repertoires in COVID-19. Participant reports of clinical history set cohort assignment. All recovered Cohort 3 donors got two negative PCRs, got clearance, or saw symptom resolution. Authors' data handling: Estimation of nucleated cell counts relied on the amplification of reference gene primers. Generated by immunoSEQ multiplex PCR, the TCRdb table keeps only in-frame clones and is missing some. V, J and clone size derive from that table, while D and trimming were established from the DNA sequence. This table holds roughly 220,000 clones, about 88% found once. The V gene's germline CDR1 is MDHEN and CDR2 SYDVKM. This CDR3 has 15 amino acids. The V end was cut by 5 bases, the J end by 0 bases, with 11 bases between.

The origin of this receptor is a woman in her twenties or thirties who had recovered from COVID-19. The chain carries TRBV28 and TRBJ1-5; the D gene is possibly TRBD1 (5 bases). The specimen sequenced was PBMCs or T cells enriched from blood (not recorded which). The CDR3 protein is CASSGRTSSNQPQHF. CDR3 in DNA: TGTGCCAGCAGTGGCCGGACATCTAGCAATCAGCCCCAGCATTTT.